This T cell receptor beta chain comes out of a study of shared clonotypes between healthy human individuals. This CDR3 contains 15 residues. Germline CDR1 SGHTA, CDR2 FQGNSA. With V trimmed by 0 bases and J by 8 bases, 9 bases remained unmatched. Assay used: immunoSEQ multiplex PCR; TCRdb lists only in-frame clones, some missing. Of hundreds of thousands of clones detected, roughly four fifths appear once; the ten largest clones hold around 12%. The sequence came from a woman in her 40s in good health. Some clones in this sample may be carry-over from other donors' samples. The sample comprised PBMCs. The chain joins TRBV7-2 to TRBJ1-1, with 7 bases matching TRBD1. This CDR3 is CASSLAPQGLLEAFF. The CDR3 DNA sequence: TGTGCCAGCAGCTTAGCACCACAGGGGCTACTGGAAGCTTTCTTT.